Listed here are 29 T cell receptor beta chains from one sample, sequenced in a study of blood T cell repertoires in COVID-19. Clones were read by immunoSEQ multiplex PCR, and TCRdb kept only the in-frame ones, dropping some. The sample contains about 190,000 clones, 84% of which appear only once. Sequenced material: peripheral blood. These receptor sequences come from a human donor in a cohort sampled during active COVID-19.

This sequence joins TRBV3-1 (or the pseudogene TRBV3-2) and TRBJ1-4; 7 nucleotides align to TRBD1. Germline assignment: CDR1 LGHDT and CDR2 YNNKEL (reference sequence). Unmatched junction bases numbered 11, after V lost 7 bases and J lost 6 bases. This CDR3 is 15 amino acids long. This CDR3 is CASNTGQVGDEKLFF. CDR3 DNA sequence: TGTGCCAGCAATACCGGACAGGTTGGAGATGAAAAACTGTTTTTT.

The V gene is TRBV18, the J gene TRBJ2-1; D might be TRBD2 (6 bases). Germline values: CDR1 KGHSH, CDR2 LQKENI. Trimming removed 0 bases at V and 9 bases at J, with 9 bases between. The CDR3 totals 13 residues. For the CDR3, the DNA is TGTGCCAGCTCACCACCGAGTAGCGGTGAGCAGTTCTTC. It translates to CASSPPSSGEQFF.

This clone was seen at least ten times. The rearrangement links TRBV3-1 (or the pseudogene TRBV3-2) to TRBJ2-5; TRBD2 is a possible D gene (7 bases). Deletions cut 6 bases from V and 7 bases from J, with 18 bases between. The germline CDR1 and CDR2 sequences are LGHDT and YNNKEL (reference sequence). The CDR3 spans 14 residues. The CDR3 coding sequence is TGTGCCAGCAGTCCGCGGGGGACACCGGGGACCCAGTACTTC. Encoded protein: CASSPRGTPGTQYF.

The V gene is TRBV18, the J gene TRBJ2-7; the D is unclear. There are 15 residues in the CDR3. Germline CDR1 KGHSH, CDR2 LQKENI. V was cut by 2 bases and J by 6 bases, with 17 bases left in between. The DNA of the CDR3 is TGTGCCAGCTCACCAAATTGGCAGGCCCCCGCCGAGCAGTACTTC. It yields the protein CASSPNWQAPAEQYF.

The rearrangement joins TRBV5-1 to TRBJ1-6; TRBD1 agrees at 10 bases. The germline V gene has CDR1 SGHRS and CDR2 YFSETQ. This CDR3 has 16 residues. Losses at the gene ends were 4 bases for V and 5 bases for J; bases not matched to a gene: 6. CDR3 sequence: CASSTTGGINNSPLHF. The CDR3 region has the DNA TGCGCCAGCAGCACGACAGGGGGCATAAATAATTCACCCCTCCACTTT.

V and J are TRBV10-3 and TRBJ2-5; 11 bases align to TRBD2. CDR3 length: 18 residues. J was trimmed by 3 bases and V by 8 bases; bases with no gene match: 17. Germline V lookup: CDR1 ENHRY, CDR2 SYGVKD. The CDR3 bases are TGTGCCATCGGGGGGAGGCGGGGACTAGCGGCCACAAAAGAGACCCAGTACTTC. Translated, it gives CAIGGRRGLAATKETQYF.

The gene calls are TRBV7-9 and TRBJ2-7; weak D call: TRBD1 (6 bases). There are 17 residues in the CDR3. Trimming cost V 3 bases and J 0 bases, with 18 bases left between them. Germline CDR1 SEHNR, CDR2 FQNEAQ (reference sequence). CDR3 loop: CASSFPSTGASSYEQYF. The CDR3 region has the DNA TGTGCCAGCAGCTTCCCGTCGACAGGCGCCAGCTCCTACGAGCAGTACTTC. Full variable domain (missing parts from reference TRBV7-9 and TRBJ2-7): DTGVSQNPRHKITKRGQNVTFRCDPISEHNRLYWYRQTLGQGPEFLTYFQNEAQLEKSRLLSDRFSAERPKGSFSTLEIQRTEQGDSAMYLCASSFPSTGASSYEQYFGPGTRLTVT.

The chain carries TRBV6-5 and TRBJ1-5; no reliable D call. CDR3 length equals 15 residues. CDR1 is MNHEY, CDR2 SVGAGI, per germline. V gave up 0 bases and J gave up 7 bases, with 13 bases separating them. Here the CDR3 reads CASSYSRLGEQPQHF. CDR3 sequence (DNA): TGTGCCAGCAGTTACTCGAGACTCGGAGAACAGCCCCAGCATTTT.

The chain has TRBV5-1 and TRBJ1-1, with D unclear. V was pared by 0 bases and J by 4 bases, with 10 bases between. Germline V gives CDR1 SGHRS, CDR2 YFSETQ. CDR3 length: 14 amino acids. CDR3 sequence reads: CASSLAMWSTEAFF. The CDR3 DNA is TGCGCCAGCAGCTTGGCCATGTGGAGCACTGAAGCTTTCTTT.

The chain has TRBV7-2 and TRBJ2-2, with D maybe TRBD2 (7 bases). Germline-derived CDR1 and CDR2 are SGHTA and FQGNSA. V lost 5 bases, J lost 8 bases, and 18 bases lay in between. The CDR3 length is 15 residues. Here the CDR3 reads CASSLKMGGQGELFF. The DNA for the CDR3 is TGTGCCAGCAGCCTAAAGATGGGGGGGCAGGGGGAGCTGTTTTTT.

This clone was counted between two and nine times. The V gene is TRBV19, the J gene TRBJ1-5; 8 nucleotides line up with TRBD1. CDR1 and CDR2 from the germline V gene are LNHDA and SQIVND (reference sequence). This CDR3 comprises 16 residues. V lost 1 base to trimming and J lost 5 bases; unmatched junction nucleotides: 7. CDR3 in amino acids: CASSIAWTGTDQPQHF. The CDR3, as DNA: TGTGCCAGTAGTATAGCATGGACAGGGACCGATCAGCCCCAGCATTTT.

The rearrangement uses TRBV4-1 and TRBJ1-2; D might be TRBD1 (6 bases). The CDR3 length is 14 residues. V was clipped by 0 bases and J by 4 bases, with 9 bases between them. The germline CDR1 and CDR2 sequences are MGHRA and YSYEKL. CDR3 amino acids: CASSQDTGPYGYTF. CDR3 in DNA: TGCGCCAGCAGCCAAGATACAGGGCCCTATGGCTACACCTTC.

The CDR3 coding sequence is TGTGCCAGCCGACTGGGGGGTTACACCGGGGAGCTGTTTTTT. Encoded protein: CASRLGGYTGELFF. This sequence joins TRBV7-2 and TRBJ2-2; possible D gene TRBD2, 6 bases. CDR1 and CDR2 (germline): SGHTA, FQGNSA. V was cut by 8 bases and J by 3 bases, with 13 bases left in between. The CDR3 consists of 14 residues. The full variable domain, in which reference TRBV7-2 and TRBJ2-2 provide the parts outside the CDR3, is GAGVSQSPSNKVTEKGKDVELRCDPISGHTALYWYRQSLGQGLEFLIYFQGNSAPDKSGLPSDRFSAERTGGSVSTLTIQRTQQEDSAVYLCASRLGGYTGELFFGEGSRLTVL.

The CDR3 protein is CASSQDSVGSYNEQFF. Here the CDR3 DNA reads TGCGCCAGCAGCCAAGATTCCGTTGGGAGCTACAATGAGCAGTTCTTC. The chain recombines TRBV4-1 with TRBJ2-1; the D gene is possibly TRBD2 (5 bases). Germline lookup yields CDR1 MGHRA and CDR2 YSYEKL. The CDR3 contains 16 residues. Trimming pared 0 bases from V and 3 bases from J, leaving 12 bases between.

This clone is a singleton in its sample. The V gene is TRBV27, the J gene TRBJ2-2, with a tentative D call TRBD1 (5 bases). Trimming removed 2 bases at V and 6 bases at J, with 7 bases between. Germline CDR1 reads MNHEY; CDR2 reads SMNVEV (reference sequence). The CDR3 contains 13 residues. The CDR3, as DNA: TGTGCCAGCAGTTTACAGGGATCCGGGGAGCTGTTTTTT. It yields the protein CASSLQGSGELFF.

The chain recombines TRBV3-1 (or the pseudogene TRBV3-2) with TRBJ1-1; 7 positions agree with TRBD1. Germline CDR1 reads LGHDT; CDR2 reads YNNKEL (reference sequence). The CDR3 loop spans 14 amino acids. Trimming took 5 bases from V and 1 from J; bases not matched to a gene: 4. CDR3 region: CASSFRDRNTEAFF. CDR3 coding DNA: TGTGCCAGCAGCTTCCGGGACAGGAACACTGAAGCTTTCTTT.

The rearrangement uses TRBV3-1 (or the pseudogene TRBV3-2) and TRBJ2-7; TRBD2 might be the D (7 bases). V was shortened by 6 bases and J by 8 bases, with 17 bases between the two germline ends. The CDR3 is made up of 13 amino acids. Per germline, CDR1 LGHDT and CDR2 YNNKEL (reference sequence). The CDR3 region is CASSPGDGGQQYV. As DNA, the CDR3 is TGTGCCAGCAGTCCAGGCGACGGGGGGCAGCAGTACGTC.

The chain is built from TRBV28 and TRBJ2-1, with TRBD2 as a possible D gene (5 bases). This CDR3 spans 15 amino acids. V lost 3 bases and J 7 bases, leaving 16 bases between the germline ends. CDR1 is MDHEN and CDR2 is SYDVKM in the germline V gene. In DNA form, the CDR3 reads TGTGCCAGCAGTTTCCTTGGTGGGAGTCGGAATGAGCAGTTCTTC. Its translation is CASSFLGGSRNEQFF.

This clone showed up just a few times. V is TRBV24-1 and J is TRBJ2-5; a weak D match, TRBD1 (6 bases). V lost 4 bases to trimming and J lost 0 bases, with 11 bases between them. Germline V gene sequence: CDR1 KGHDR, CDR2 SFDVKD. The CDR3 totals 15 residues. CDR3 loop: CATSDAGQYQETQYF. The CDR3 nucleotides read TGTGCCACCAGTGACGCCGGACAGTACCAAGAGACCCAGTACTTC.

This CDR3 is CASGRGGVSYNEQFF. The CDR3 DNA sequence: TGTGCCAGCGGCCGGGGAGGGGTGTCCTACAATGAGCAGTTCTTC. The chain joins TRBV6-5 to TRBJ2-1, with 7 bases lining up with TRBD2. Germline CDR1 and CDR2: MNHEY and SVGAGI. The length of the CDR3 is 15 residues. Trimming took 8 bases from V and 1 from J; bases not matched to a gene: 8.

V and J are TRBV25-1 and TRBJ1-1, with D uncertain. Germline V CDR1 and CDR2: MGHDK, SYGVNS. Between the trimmed V and J ends, which lost 5 bases and 5 bases, there was a span of 18 bases. The CDR3 runs 15 residues. This CDR3 is CASSSGVEGNTEAFF. CDR3 coding DNA: TGTGCCAGCAGTTCGGGAGTTGAGGGAAATACTGAAGCTTTCTTT.

The genes are TRBV19 and TRBJ2-7; D unclear. CDR1 is LNHDA, CDR2 SQIVND, per germline (reference sequence). The V end lost 5 bases, the J end lost 2 bases, and 10 bases lay between the germline ends. The CDR3 length is 13 residues. The CDR3 bases are TGTGCCAGTAGTCCCGGTCCTCCCTACGAGCAGTACTTC. This translates into CASSPGPPYEQYF.

The chain uses TRBV28 and TRBJ1-6, with 12 bases matching TRBD1. The CDR3 is 15 residues long. V was pared by 6 bases and J by 6 bases, with 3 bases of the junction left unmatched. The germline V gene encodes CDR1 MDHEN and CDR2 SYDVKM. DNA for the CDR3: TGTGCCAGCAGGACGGGACAGGGGGCTAATTCACCCCTCCACTTT. Its translation is CASRTGQGANSPLHF.

This clone is termed medium-sized. The J gene is TRBJ1-2, the V gene TRBV6-2 or TRBV6-3; D remains unclear. CDR3 length equals 14 residues. V lost 5 bases to trimming and J lost 8 bases, with 18 bases between them. Germline values: CDR1 MNHEY, CDR2 SVGEGT. The CDR3 nucleotides read TGTGCCAGCAGTGGGATTGAGGGCTTTCAGGGCTACACCTTC. Translation: CASSGIEGFQGYTF.

The V gene is TRBV9, the J gene TRBJ2-5; possible D gene TRBD2, 5 bases. Germline CDR1 and CDR2: SGDLS and YYNGEE. The germline V and J ends were trimmed by 0 bases and 2 bases, with 14 bases remaining between them. The CDR3 has 16 residues. CDR3 in amino acids: CASSVAGTRLQETQYF. In DNA form, the CDR3 reads TGTGCCAGCAGCGTAGCGGGAACTAGGTTACAAGAGACCCAGTACTTC.

The rearrangement uses TRBV5-1 and TRBJ2-1; 10 nucleotides match TRBD1. The CDR3 runs 14 residues. V lost 6 bases, J lost 7 bases, and 7 bases stayed unmatched. CDR1 and CDR2 (germline): SGHRS, YFSETQ. The CDR3 DNA reads TGCGCCAGCACCCAGACAGGGGGCAAGAATGAGCAGTTCTTC. Translation: CASTQTGGKNEQFF. Full variable domain (outside the CDR3, taken from reference TRBV5-1 and TRBJ2-1): KAGVTQTPRYLIKTRGQQVTLSCSPISGHRSVSWYQQTPGQGLQFLFEYFSETQRNKGNFPGRFSGRQFSNSRSEMNVSTLELGDSALYLCASTQTGGKNEQFFGPGTRLTVL.

This clone has a handful of counts. The rearrangement links TRBV19 to TRBJ1-4; 7 bases agree with TRBD1. Germline V gene data show CDR1 as LNHDA and CDR2 as SQIVND (reference sequence). This CDR3 has 14 amino acids. V trimming: 5 bases; J trimming: 6 bases; junction bases outside the gene matches: 6. In nucleotides, the CDR3 is TGTGCCAGTAGTTCGACAGGGATGGATGAAAAACTGTTTTTT. This translates into CASSSTGMDEKLFF. The full variable domain, completed using reference TRBV19 and TRBJ1-4, is DGGITQSPKYLFRKEGQNVTLSCEQNLNHDAMYWYRQDPGQGLRLIYYSQIVNDFQKGDIAEGYSVSREKKESFPLTVTSAQKNPTAFYLCASSSTGMDEKLFFGSGTQLSVL.

The chain carries TRBV27 and TRBJ1-1; the match to TRBD1 covers 8 bases. Germline CDR1 MNHEY, CDR2 SMNVEV (reference sequence). The CDR3 covers 15 residues. V lost 5 bases to trimming and J lost 1 base; unmatched junction nucleotides: 6. The CDR3 is CASSPWTGSNTEAFF. CDR3 bases: TGTGCCAGCAGTCCTTGGACAGGGTCGAACACTGAAGCTTTCTTT.

The rearrangement joins TRBV24-1 to TRBJ2-6; D gene unclear. Trimming pared 1 base from V and 9 bases from J, leaving 6 bases between. Germline CDR1 is KGHDR and CDR2 is SFDVKD. The CDR3 spans 13 residues. CDR3 amino acids: CATSDFSFNVLTF. CDR3 sequence (DNA): TGTGCCACCAGTGATTTTTCGTTCAACGTCCTGACTTTC.